This entry lists 26 T cell receptor beta chains sequenced from one sample in a study of human T cells and chemical hapten exposure. Time point given: patch test 3, about 24 weeks after DPC sensitization. The treatment here: therapeutic diphenylcyclopropenone sensitization with weekly scalp DPC. TCRdb recomputed calls from the RACE reads with MiXCR, one row per CDR3 protein. The sample has 150,000 to 200,000 distinct CDR3 sequences; under 30% are singletons. Material: whole blood, obtained in connection with sensitization to the hapten diphenylcyclopropenone (DPC). These receptors all come from a woman aged 40 to 55 with alopecia areata. Some clones in this sample may be carry-over from other donors' samples.

Notes on this clonotype: A clone one base away is much larger, so this may be a read error. In DNA, the CDR3 is TGTGCCAACAGCTTAAGCATGAACACTGAAGCTTTCTTT. Residues: CANSLSMNTEAFF. This chain links TRBV7-3 with TRBJ1-1; D not certain. This CDR3 is 13 amino acids long. CDR1 is SGHTA, CDR2 FQGTGA, per germline.

The genes are TRBV11-1 and TRBJ2-7, with D tentatively TRBD2 (6 bases). The V and J ends lost 2 bases and 0 bases respectively, with 8 bases between them. The germline V gene encodes CDR1 SGHAT and CDR2 FQDESV (reference sequence). The CDR3 contains 14 residues. CDR3 region: CASSLLANSYEQYF. DNA for the CDR3: TGTGCCAGCAGCTTACTAGCGAACTCCTACGAGCAGTACTTC.

This clonotype came up many times. This chain connects TRBV29-1 to TRBJ2-6; no reliable D call. Trimming pared 3 bases from V and 8 bases from J, leaving 14 bases between. The CDR3 is 14 amino acids. The germline CDR1 and CDR2 sequences are SQVTM and ANQGSEA. CDR3 amino acids: CSVDNRGGSNVLTF. In nucleotides, the CDR3 is TGCAGCGTTGATAACCGCGGTGGTTCCAACGTCCTGACTTTC.

The genes are TRBV3-1 and TRBJ2-1, with D perhaps given as TRBD1 or TRBD2 (5 bases each). Germline CDR1 LGHDT, CDR2 YNNKEL (reference sequence). The V gene lost 4 bases and the J gene lost 5 bases, with 12 bases spanning the gap. The CDR3 consists of 14 residues. CDR3 protein: CASSPRVGDNEQFF. CDR3 DNA: TGTGCCAGCAGCCCACGAGTGGGGGACAATGAGCAGTTCTTC.

Only a few counts were recorded for this clonotype. The rearrangement links TRBV6-5 to TRBJ2-7; 7 bases align to TRBD1. Germline CDR1 MNHEY, CDR2 SVGAGI. Losses at the gene ends were 6 bases for V and 0 bases for J; bases not matched to a gene: 5. The CDR3 sequence is 14 residues long. The CDR3 region is CASRNRDSSYEQYF. The CDR3, as DNA: TGTGCCAGCAGGAATCGGGACAGCTCCTACGAGCAGTACTTC.

This clonotype was counted only a few times. The rearrangement links TRBV7-2 to TRBJ2-3; no reliable D call. The CDR3 loop spans 12 amino acids. The ends were cut back, 4 bases at V and 4 bases at J, with 6 bases in the middle. Germline V lookup: CDR1 SGHTA, CDR2 FQGNSA. The CDR3 is CASSSTSDTQYF. DNA for the CDR3: TGTGCCAGCAGCTCGACCTCAGATACGCAGTATTTT.

This clonotype appeared a few times. As DNA, the CDR3 is TGTGCCAGCAGTCCAGATTGGCCTCAAGAGACCCAGTACTTC. Translation gives CASSPDWPQETQYF. V gene TRBV6-5 combines with J gene TRBJ2-5; D gene ambiguous. Germline CDR1 is MNHEY and CDR2 is SVGAGI. The CDR3 consists of 14 residues. The V end was cut by 5 bases, the J end by 2 bases, with 12 bases between.

This clonotype appeared a few times. The V gene is TRBV19, the J gene TRBJ1-4; D possibly corresponds to TRBD1 (6 bases). This CDR3 contains 15 residues. Germline values: CDR1 LNHDA, CDR2 SQIVND (reference sequence). Trimming removed 9 bases at V and 3 bases at J, with 17 bases between. The CDR3 here is CASREQTGSNEKLFF. As DNA, the CDR3 is TGTGCCAGCCGAGAACAGACAGGCTCTAATGAAAAACTGTTTTTT.

This clonotype was counted ten times or more. V is TRBV10-3 and J is TRBJ1-1, with 11 positions matching TRBD1. The CDR3 totals 14 residues. The germline V gene encodes CDR1 ENHRY and CDR2 SYGVKD. After removal of 4 bases from V and 5 bases from J, the junction contained 3 bases not matched to a gene. The DNA for the CDR3 is TGTGCCATCAGTGGGGGGACAGGGGGAACTGAAGCTTTCTTT. It is translated as CAISGGTGGTEAFF.

This clonotype showed up just a few times. The genes are TRBV12-2 and TRBJ2-3; the D call in the table, TRBD1, was not verified against the DNA. TRBV12-2 is marked as a pseudogene. CDR3 length equals 17 residues. CDR3: CASRSERRAVQTDTQYF. CDR3 bases: TGTGCAAGTCGCTCTGAAAGGCGGGCGGTACAAACAGATACGCAGTATTTT.

J is TRBJ2-7 and V is TRBV29-1; possibly TRBD2 for D (6 bases). Germline CDR1 SQVTM, CDR2 ANQGSEA. V was shortened by 1 base and J by 0 bases, with 13 bases between the two germline ends. CDR3 length: 15 residues. The CDR3 is CSVEGLGGISYEQYF. The CDR3 DNA is TGCAGCGTTGAAGGATTGGGAGGCATCTCCTACGAGCAGTACTTC.

This clonotype was recorded at least ten times. The V call is TRBV29-1, the J call TRBJ2-7; the D gene is possibly TRBD1 (6 bases). The length of the CDR3 is 13 residues. Germline V gene data show CDR1 as SQVTM and CDR2 as ANQGSEA. Trimming took off 7 bases at V and 2 bases at J, with 15 bases between the two ends. The CDR3 protein is CSAQGITTYEQYF. The CDR3 coding sequence is TGCAGCGCACAGGGTATTACTACCTACGAGCAGTACTTC.

V is TRBV2 and J is TRBJ2-1, with 8 nucleotides matching TRBD2. Germline CDR1 SNHLY, CDR2 FYNNEI. The CDR3 is 14 residues long. J lost 7 bases, V lost 5 bases, and 7 bases had no gene match. The CDR3 DNA reads TGTGCCAGCAGTTTACTAGCGGTGGGGAATGAGCAGTTCTTC. This codes for CASSLLAVGNEQFF. The entire variable domain, with the rest obtained from reference TRBV2 and TRBJ2-1, is as follows: EPEVTQTPSHQVTQMGQEVILRCVPISNHLYFYWYRQILGQKVEFLVSFYNNEISEKSEIFDDQFSVERPDGSNFTLKIRSTKLEDSAMYFCASSLLAVGNEQFFGPGTRLTVL.

This clonotype appeared a few times. This chain uses TRBV25-1 with TRBJ2-6; D is possibly TRBD1 or TRBD2 (5 bases each). The CDR3 totals 18 residues. CDR1 is MGHDK and CDR2 is SYGVNS in the germline V gene. V was cut by 3 bases and J by 0 bases, with 15 bases left in between. CDR3 amino acids: CASSDYRDGYSGANVLTF. Written as DNA, the CDR3 is TGTGCCAGCAGTGATTACCGGGACGGATACTCTGGGGCCAACGTCCTGACTTTC. Full variable domain (missing parts from reference TRBV25-1 and TRBJ2-6): EADIYQTPRYLVIGTGKKITLECSQTMGHDKMYWYQQDPGMELHLIHYSYGVNSTEKGDLSSESTVSRIRTEHFPLTLESARPSHTSQYLCASSDYRDGYSGANVLTFGAGSRLTVL.

At least ten counts were recorded for this clonotype. The chain links TRBV6-5 to TRBJ2-5, with D perhaps given as TRBD1 or TRBD2 (5 bases each). The CDR3 totals 13 residues. Between the trimmed V and J ends, which lost 7 bases and 4 bases, there was a span of 13 bases. Looked up from germline, CDR1 is MNHEY and CDR2 is SVGAGI. The DNA for the CDR3 is TGTGCCAGCACAAATTCCGGGACAGAGACCCAGTACTTC. Translating gives CASTNSGTETQYF.

This clonotype was recorded a few times. The genes are TRBV9 and TRBJ2-3, with a possible D match to TRBD2 (5 bases). Trimming took 4 bases from V and 0 from J, leaving 12 bases between them. This CDR3 contains 15 residues. The germline V gene has CDR1 SGDLS and CDR2 YYNGEE. The CDR3 DNA is TGTGCCAGCAGCCTGGCGGGCCCGAGCACAGATACGCAGTATTTT. Protein: CASSLAGPSTDTQYF.

There are a few counts of this clonotype. This chain links TRBV7-2 with TRBJ1-5; weak D call: TRBD1 (5 bases). This CDR3 region has 15 residues. Per germline, CDR1 SGHTA and CDR2 FQGNSA. V was cut by 1 base and J by 4 bases, with 11 bases left in between. The CDR3 nucleotides read TGTGCCAGCAGCTTAGGAAGGGACTGGAATCAGCCCCAGCATTTT. This translates into CASSLGRDWNQPQHF.

The rearrangement uses TRBV28 and TRBJ2-7; 8 bases are shared with TRBD1. The CDR3 has 14 residues. Germline-derived CDR1 and CDR2 are MDHEN and SYDVKM. J lost 4 bases, V lost 5 bases, and 7 bases had no gene match. The chain's CDR3 is CASSPPGQVYEQYF. The CDR3 nucleotides are TGTGCCAGCAGTCCACCGGGACAGGTTTACGAGCAGTACTTC.

The genes are TRBV20-1 and TRBJ2-3, with 8 bases matching TRBD1. Germline V gene data show CDR1 as DFQATT and CDR2 as SNEGSKA (reference sequence). This CDR3 has 15 amino acids. The J segment lost 6 bases and the V segment lost 3 bases, leaving 11 bases of the junction unmatched. The CDR3 spells CSASRGPGFDDTQYF. The CDR3 region has the DNA TGCAGTGCTAGCAGGGGGCCTGGTTTTGACGATACGCAGTATTTT.

This clonotype showed up many times. V and J are TRBV30 and TRBJ1-1, with D possibly being TRBD1 (5 bases). The CDR3 consists of 11 residues. V lost 0 bases and J 13 bases, leaving 12 bases between the germline ends. Per the germline V gene, CDR1 is GTSNPN and CDR2 is SVGIG (reference sequence). In DNA, the CDR3 is TGTGCCTGGAGTGTACCGGGGGTGGTTTTCTTT. Residues: CAWSVPGVVFF.

Many counts were recorded for this clonotype. The chain employs TRBV6-5 and TRBJ1-1; D call uncertain. V was shortened by 0 bases and J by 1 base, with 0 bases between the two germline ends. CDR3 length: 12 amino acids. Per the germline V gene, CDR1 is MNHEY and CDR2 is SVGAGI. CDR3 region: CASSYSNTEAFF. DNA for the CDR3: TGTGCCAGCAGTTACTCGAACACTGAAGCTTTCTTT.

The rearrangement joins TRBV6-7 to TRBJ2-7; D is uncertain. TRBV6-7 is classed as an ORF, of uncertain function. The CDR3 spans 10 residues. V was cut by 11 bases and J by 7 bases, with 12 bases left in between. CDR3 DNA sequence: TGTGCCGCAACATTTACGGAGCAGTACTTC. Its protein product is CAATFTEQYF.

This chain joins TRBV20-1 and TRBJ2-2; 7 positions match TRBD2. The CDR3 is 14 amino acids. V was pared by 4 bases and J by 2 bases, with 4 bases of the junction left unmatched. Germline CDR1 is DFQATT and CDR2 is SNEGSKA (reference sequence). CDR3 nucleotides: TGCAGTGCTAAGCTAGCGGATAACACCGGGGAGCTGTTTTTT. Amino acid sequence: CSAKLADNTGELFF.

This clonotype was observed a handful of times. V gene TRBV29-1 combines with J gene TRBJ1-4, with 7 bases aligning to TRBD1. Trimming removed 6 bases from V and 5 bases from J; junction bases left unmatched: 0. Germline V CDR1 and CDR2: SQVTM, ANQGSEA. The CDR3 totals 11 residues. CDR3 sequence reads: CSVDRNEKLFF. The CDR3 DNA reads as TGCAGCGTGGACAGGAATGAAAAACTGTTTTTT.

The CDR3 here is CSARAEGFTDTQYF. CDR3 sequence (DNA): TGCAGTGCCCGAGCGGAGGGGTTCACAGATACGCAGTATTTT. The chain combines TRBV20-1 with TRBJ2-3; D may be TRBD2 (6 bases). The length of the CDR3 is 14 residues. The germline gives CDR1 DFQATT, CDR2 SNEGSKA (reference sequence). Trimming took off 6 bases at V and 2 bases at J, with 15 bases between the two ends.

The rearrangement links TRBV29-1 to TRBJ1-5; D remains unclear. CDR3 length equals 13 residues. Germline V gene lookup returns CDR1 SQVTM and CDR2 ANQGSEA. V was trimmed by 4 bases and J by 3 bases, leaving 10 bases between them. Here the CDR3 reads CSVAEQPNQPQHF. CDR3 nucleotide sequence: TGCAGCGTTGCGGAGCAGCCCAATCAGCCCCAGCATTTT. The complete variable domain, with remaining parts taken from reference TRBV29-1 and TRBJ1-5, reads SAVISQKPSRDICQRGTSLTIQCQVDSQVTMMFWYRQQPGQSLTLIATANQGSEATYESGFVIDKFPISRPNLTFSTLTVSNMSPEDSSIYLCSVAEQPNQPQHFGDGTRLSIL.